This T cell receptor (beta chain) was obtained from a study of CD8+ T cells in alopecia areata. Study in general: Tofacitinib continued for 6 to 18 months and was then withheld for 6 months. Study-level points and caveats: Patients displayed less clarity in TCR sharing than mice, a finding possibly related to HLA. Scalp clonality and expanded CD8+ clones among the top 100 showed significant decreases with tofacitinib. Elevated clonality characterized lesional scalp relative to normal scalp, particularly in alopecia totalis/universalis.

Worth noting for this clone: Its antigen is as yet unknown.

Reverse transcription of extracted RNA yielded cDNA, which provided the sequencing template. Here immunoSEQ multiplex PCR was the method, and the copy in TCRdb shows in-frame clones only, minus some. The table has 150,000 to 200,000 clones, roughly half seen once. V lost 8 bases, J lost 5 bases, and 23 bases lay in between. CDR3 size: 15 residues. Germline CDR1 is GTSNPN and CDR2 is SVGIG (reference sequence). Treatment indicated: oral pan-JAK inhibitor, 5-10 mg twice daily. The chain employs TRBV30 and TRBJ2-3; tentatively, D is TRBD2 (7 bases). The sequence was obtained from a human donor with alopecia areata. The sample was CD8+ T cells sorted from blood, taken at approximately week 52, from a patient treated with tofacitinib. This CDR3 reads CALEGGDYGVDTQYF. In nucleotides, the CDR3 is TGTGCCCTGGAGGGGGGGGACTACGGAGTAGATACGCAGTATTTT.